This TCR beta chain appears in the sequencing data of a study of molecular identifiers for immune sequencing clone quantification. TCRdb redid the calling of the PCR reads with MiXCR, one entry per CDR3 protein. Of hundreds of thousands of distinct CDR3 sequences listed, 25% are singletons. Only a few counts were recorded for this clonotype. Its antigen is still unknown. Given a much more abundant clone one base away, this may be a read error. Study outcomes and limitations: The study found clones above 20 RNA copies held over 98% of effector molecules and under 1% in naive cells. Highly expanded clone sizes could be underestimated through barcode sharing by identical TCR molecules.

The CDR3 runs 15 residues. Germline-derived CDR1 and CDR2 are SQVTM and ANQGSEA. The chain combines TRBV29-1 with TRBJ2-7; D gene ambiguous. The receptor was isolated from a human donor in good health. Some libraries in this study had Jurkat cell RNA spiked in. Source material: naive CD8+ T cells from blood, with Jurkat cell RNA spiked in. The subset is: FACS-sorted CD8+CD4-CCR7+CD45RA+ naive T cells. The CDR3 sequence is CTKYLNPGSSYEQYF. The CDR3 DNA reads as TGCACCAAATACCTCAACCCCGGTAGCTCCTACGAGCAGTACTTC.